These 9 T cell receptor beta chains share one sample of origin, sequenced in a study of human T cells and chemical hapten exposure. Using its own MiXCR run on the RACE reads, TCRdb lists one record per CDR3 protein. Of 300,000 to 400,000 distinct CDR3 sequences listed, roughly 4.6% are singletons. Stated time point: pre-sensitization, week 0. Treatment defined: therapeutic diphenylcyclopropenone sensitization with weekly scalp DPC. The starting material was whole blood, obtained in connection with sensitization to the hapten diphenylcyclopropenone (DPC). The receptors shown here come from a woman between 45 and 65 years old with alopecia areata. Some clones in this sample may be carry-over from other donors' samples.

V and J are TRBV20-1 and TRBJ1-6; 7 bases are shared with TRBD1. In germline, CDR1 is DFQATT, CDR2 SNEGSKA (reference sequence). V was clipped by 3 bases and J by 9 bases; unmatched bases: 8. The CDR3 spans 14 residues. CDR3 nucleotides: TGCAGTGCTAGCGAGGGGGCGTTTGGTTCACCCCTCCACTTT. Amino acids: CSASEGAFGSPLHF.

This clonotype was recorded at least ten times. The V call is TRBV5-1, the J call TRBJ2-3; D call uncertain. This CDR3 has 13 amino acids. Germline CDR1 and CDR2: SGHRS and YFSETQ. V lost 1 base and J 4 bases, leaving 7 bases between the germline ends. The CDR3 DNA reads as TGCGCCAGCAGCTTGAAGGGTCCAGATACGCAGTATTTT. As protein: CASSLKGPDTQYF.

This clonotype came up many times. CDR3 loop: CASSLTGTVGTDTQYF. The CDR3 coding sequence is TGTGCCAGCAGTTTAACCGGGACAGTAGGTACAGATACGCAGTATTTT. The rearrangement uses TRBV28 and TRBJ2-3; 7 positions agree with TRBD1. Trimming cost V 2 bases and J 3 bases; bases outside gene matches: 8. The CDR3 consists of 16 residues. Germline values: CDR1 MDHEN, CDR2 SYDVKM.

This clonotype was picked up many times. The chain combines TRBV7-8 with TRBJ1-4, with 8 bases identical to TRBD1. The ends lost 0 bases at V and 8 bases at J; junction bases unmatched: 11. This CDR3 region has 17 residues. Per germline, CDR1 SGHVS and CDR2 FQNEAQ. The CDR3 DNA follows: TGTGCCAGCAGCTTAGCTGGTTTCGGGACAGGAAACGAAAAACTGTTTTTT. Translation gives CASSLAGFGTGNEKLFF.

This clonotype has a handful of counts. The chain carries TRBV28 and TRBJ2-1, with 9 bases that match TRBD1. The junction had 7 bases not matched to a gene; V was cut back by 3 bases and J by 4 bases. The CDR3 spans 16 residues. Germline V gene data show CDR1 as MDHEN and CDR2 as SYDVKM. CDR3 sequence: CASSFGDRALYNEQFF. The CDR3 DNA reads as TGTGCCAGCAGTTTCGGGGACAGGGCTCTTTACAATGAGCAGTTCTTC.

J is TRBJ2-3 and V is TRBV7-2; 12 bases map to TRBD2. This CDR3 contains 15 residues. Germline V CDR1 and CDR2: SGHTA, FQGNSA. With 5 bases clipped from V and 4 bases from J, the junction kept 4 bases outside the gene matches. The CDR3: CASSIASGGADTQYF. The CDR3 coding sequence is TGTGCCAGCAGCATTGCTAGCGGGGGGGCAGATACGCAGTATTTT.

The CDR3 bases are TGCAGTGCTAGAGATCGTATGGGCGGTAACTATGGCTACACCTTC. Translation gives CSARDRMGGNYGYTF. This chain uses TRBV20-1 with TRBJ1-2; D gene ambiguous. Germline CDR1 DFQATT, CDR2 SNEGSKA (reference sequence). Trimming left V 0 bases short and J 1 base short, with 12 bases between. The CDR3 is 15 amino acids.

This clonotype was counted ten times or more. This chain links TRBV12-3 or TRBV12-4 with TRBJ2-3; 13 nucleotides line up with TRBD2. Trimming removed 6 bases from V and 6 bases from J; junction bases left unmatched: 12. This CDR3 has 17 residues. The CDR3 nucleotides are TGTGCCAGCAGCCAAGGCCCACTAGCGGGAGGGCGGGATACGCAGTATTTT. It yields the protein CASSQGPLAGGRDTQYF.

This chain connects TRBV6-2 or TRBV6-3 to TRBJ2-4, with D possibly being TRBD1 (6 bases). Germline CDR1 is MNHEY and CDR2 is SVGEGT. V was cut by 1 base and J by 1 base, with 23 bases left in between. The CDR3 runs to 20 residues. In nucleotides, the CDR3 is TGTGCCAGCAGTTACTGGAGGACCAGGGGCGGAGATTGGGCCAAAAACATTCAGTACTTC. Translating it yields CASSYWRTRGGDWAKNIQYF.